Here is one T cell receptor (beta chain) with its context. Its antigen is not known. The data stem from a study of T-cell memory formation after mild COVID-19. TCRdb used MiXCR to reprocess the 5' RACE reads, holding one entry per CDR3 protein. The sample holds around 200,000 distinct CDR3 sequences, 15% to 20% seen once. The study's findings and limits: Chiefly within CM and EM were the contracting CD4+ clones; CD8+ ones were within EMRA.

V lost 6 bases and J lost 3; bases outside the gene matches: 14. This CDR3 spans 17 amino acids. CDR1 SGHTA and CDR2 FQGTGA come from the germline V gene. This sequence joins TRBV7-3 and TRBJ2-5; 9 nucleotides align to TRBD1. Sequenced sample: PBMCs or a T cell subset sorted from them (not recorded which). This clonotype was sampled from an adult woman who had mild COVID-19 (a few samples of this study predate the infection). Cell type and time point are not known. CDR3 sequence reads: CASSSSRGQGTKETQYF. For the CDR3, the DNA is TGTGCCAGCAGTTCCAGTCGAGGACAGGGGACCAAAGAGACCCAGTACTTC.